Presented here are 24 T cell receptor beta chains from one specimen sequenced in a study of CD8 T cells in Susac syndrome. After extraction with the RNeasy kit, roughly 0.45 to 1 ug of the RNA was reverse transcribed using random hexamers. A single record per CDR3 protein comes from TCRdb applying MiXCR to the immunoSEQ multiplex PCR reads. The sample holds 150,000 to 200,000 distinct CDR3 sequences, approximately 92% seen once. Specimen: CD4+ T cells from PBMCs. Every receptor here comes from a human donor in good health.

V usage is TRBV6-1 and J usage is TRBJ2-7; D ambiguous. Germline V CDR1 and CDR2: MNHNS, SASEGT. The V and J ends lost 8 bases and 5 bases respectively, with 19 bases between them. The CDR3 runs to 14 residues. DNA for the CDR3: TGTGCCAGCGAGCCCGGCGCTTCGGACGACGAGCAGTACTTC. It encodes CASEPGASDDEQYF.

This chain links TRBV5-6 with TRBJ1-5; D may be TRBD1 (5 bases). The CDR3 runs 17 residues. Germline lookup yields CDR1 SGHDT and CDR2 YYEEEE. V was clipped by 3 bases and J by 4 bases, with 20 bases between them. DNA of the CDR3: TGTGCCAGCAGCTCCCGACGGGACCTATTTCTTAATCAGCCCCAGCATTTT. As protein: CASSSRRDLFLNQPQHF.

J is TRBJ2-2 and V is TRBV3-1; unclear D gene. Looked up from germline, CDR1 is LGHDT and CDR2 is YNNKEL (reference sequence). This CDR3 region has 16 residues. Trimming pared 0 bases from V and 4 bases from J, leaving 12 bases between. The CDR3: CASSQEMGLGTGELFF. CDR3 sequence (DNA): TGTGCCAGCAGCCAAGAAATGGGCCTCGGCACCGGGGAGCTGTTTTTT.

The chain joins TRBV9 to TRBJ2-2; the D is unclear. The CDR3 is made up of 14 amino acids. V shed 1 base and J shed 3 bases, with 7 bases lying between them. CDR1 is SGDLS and CDR2 is YYNGEE in the germline V gene. The CDR3 DNA reads TGTGCCAGCAGCGTACGTACCCACACCGGGGAGCTGTTTTTT. It yields the protein CASSVRTHTGELFF.

The chain joins TRBV27 to TRBJ2-5; 7 positions agree with TRBD1. With V trimmed by 0 bases and J by 7 bases, 5 bases remained unmatched. This CDR3 is built from 14 residues. Germline V gene data show CDR1 as MNHEY and CDR2 as SMNVEV (reference sequence). This CDR3 reads CASSLSGGTGTQYF. CDR3 coding DNA: TGTGCCAGCAGTTTATCAGGGGGCACTGGGACCCAGTACTTC.

J is TRBJ1-1 and V is TRBV18; TRBD1 is a possible D gene (5 bases). Trimming shortened V by 3 bases and J by 5 bases, and 16 bases separated the two germline ends. Per the germline V gene, CDR1 is KGHSH and CDR2 is LQKENI. The CDR3 runs to 15 residues. The CDR3 DNA sequence: TGTGCCAGCTCACCGAGAGGAACAGGAGGGACTGAAGCTTTCTTT. Amino acids: CASSPRGTGGTEAFF.

This clonotype is a singleton in its sample. V and J are TRBV18 and TRBJ2-5; 7 bases agree with TRBD1. V lost 4 bases to trimming and J lost 1 base; unmatched junction nucleotides: 6. The length of the CDR3 is 15 residues. Germline CDR1 and CDR2: KGHSH and LQKENI. The CDR3: CASSLSDRAQETQYF. CDR3 nucleotide sequence: TGTGCCAGCTCACTCAGCGACAGGGCCCAAGAGACCCAGTACTTC. Drawing the rest from reference TRBV18 and TRBJ2-5, the complete variable domain is NAGVMQNPRHLVRRRGQEARLRCSPMKGHSHVYWYRQLPEEGLKFMVYLQKENIIDESGMPKERFSAEFPKEGPSILRIQQVVRGDSAAYFCASSLSDRAQETQYFGPGTRLLVL.

The chain recombines TRBV10-3 with TRBJ2-3; possibly TRBD1 or TRBD2 for D (5 bases each). Germline CDR1 reads ENHRY; CDR2 reads SYGVKD. The ends were cut back, 3 bases at V and 6 bases at J, with 16 bases in the middle. This CDR3 contains 15 residues. The chain's CDR3 is CAISDRDGAVDTQYF. In DNA, the CDR3 is TGTGCCATCAGTGACCGGGACGGGGCGGTTGATACGCAGTATTTT.

This chain joins TRBV24-1 and TRBJ2-1, with D perhaps TRBD1 (5 bases). V gave up 4 bases and J gave up 7 bases, with 10 bases separating them. This CDR3 is built from 13 residues. From germline, CDR1 is KGHDR and CDR2 SFDVKD. CDR3 residues: CATSDSYRNEQFF. The CDR3, as DNA: TGTGCCACCAGTGACTCGTACAGGAATGAGCAGTTCTTC.

The rearrangement links TRBV2 to TRBJ2-7, with 15 bases identical to TRBD2. Germline CDR1 reads SNHLY; CDR2 reads FYNNEI. The V gene end was trimmed by 4 bases and the J gene end by 2 bases; junction bases not matched to a gene: 6. This CDR3 is 17 amino acids long. CDR3 loop: CASSGGTSGGRAYEQYF. CDR3 DNA: TGTGCCAGCAGTGGAGGGACTAGCGGGGGGAGGGCCTACGAGCAGTACTTC. The complete variable domain, with remaining parts taken from reference TRBV2 and TRBJ2-7, reads EPEVTQTPSHQVTQMGQEVILRCVPISNHLYFYWYRQILGQKVEFLVSFYNNEISEKSEIFDDQFSVERPDGSNFTLKIRSTKLEDSAMYFCASSGGTSGGRAYEQYFGPGTRLTVT.

DNA of the CDR3: TGTGCCAGCAGCCCCTCCTCAGGAGGGAAAGAGACCCAGTACTTC. It translates to CASSPSSGGKETQYF. J is TRBJ2-5 and V is TRBV5-6; D possibly corresponds to TRBD2 (6 bases). The V gene lost 4 bases and the J gene lost 3 bases, with 16 bases spanning the gap. Germline loops: CDR1 SGHDT, CDR2 YYEEEE. CDR3 length equals 15 residues.

This clonotype was observed a single time. Here the CDR3 DNA reads TGTGCCAGCAGCTTAAATACTCCGACCTACGAGCAGTACTTC. Amino acid sequence: CASSLNTPTYEQYF. The chain recombines TRBV11-2 with TRBJ2-7; no firm D call. Germline V CDR1 and CDR2: SGHAT, FQNNGV. V gave up 2 bases and J gave up 2 bases, with 10 bases separating them. The CDR3 sequence is 14 residues long. Filled out from reference TRBV11-2 and TRBJ2-7, the complete variable domain reads EAGVAQSPRYKIIEKRQSVAFWCNPISGHATLYWYQQILGQGPKLLIQFQNNGVVDDSQLPKDRFSAERLKGVDSTLKIQPAKLEDSAVYLCASSLNTPTYEQYFGPGTRLTVT.

This clonotype has only one observation. The genes are TRBV7-2 and TRBJ1-1; no firm D call. The CDR3 loop spans 13 amino acids. Trimming left V 4 bases short and J 1 base short, with 7 bases between. Germline V lookup: CDR1 SGHTA, CDR2 FQGNSA. The CDR3 protein is CASSSGKNTEAFF. CDR3 DNA sequence: TGTGCCAGCAGCTCCGGGAAGAACACTGAAGCTTTCTTT.

The rearrangement uses TRBV5-1 and TRBJ1-1, with 9 bases fitting TRBD1. Germline lookup yields CDR1 SGHRS and CDR2 YFSETQ. The CDR3 consists of 17 residues. V shed 4 bases, J shed 4 bases, and the junction held 14 bases outside the gene matches. CDR3 bases: TGCGCCAGCAGCATGGGGAGACAGGGGGGTGGGCTCACTGAAGCTTTCTTT. Protein sequence: CASSMGRQGGGLTEAFF.

This clonotype is a singleton in its sample. The chain couples TRBV19 to TRBJ1-1; a possible D gene is TRBD1 (5 bases). The CDR3 spans 16 residues. From germline, CDR1 is LNHDA and CDR2 SQIVND (reference sequence). V lost 5 bases to trimming and J lost 1 base, with 17 bases between them. CDR3 DNA sequence: TGTGCCAGTAGTGGGCAGGGTGGGCTTCGGAACACTGAAGCTTTCTTT. It encodes CASSGQGGLRNTEAFF.

This chain uses TRBV5-1 with TRBJ1-1; 9 nucleotides agree with TRBD1. The CDR3 has 15 amino acids. Germline V gene data show CDR1 as SGHRS and CDR2 as YFSETQ. V was clipped by 4 bases and J by 1 base; unmatched bases: 5. The CDR3 DNA reads TGCGCCAGCAGCGAGACAGGGGGTGAGAACACTGAAGCTTTCTTT. Amino acid sequence: CASSETGGENTEAFF.

The gene calls are TRBV30 and TRBJ1-2; no definite D call. This CDR3 spans 13 amino acids. V was shortened by 1 base and J by 1 base, with 7 bases between the two germline ends. Germline V lookup: CDR1 GTSNPN, CDR2 SVGIG (reference sequence). CDR3 DNA: TGTGCCTGGAGTGCGGGTCTTAACTATGGCTACACCTTC. It encodes CAWSAGLNYGYTF.

V usage is TRBV27 and J usage is TRBJ2-7; tentative D call: TRBD1 (5 bases). The CDR3 covers 15 residues. Trimming took off 2 bases at V and 3 bases at J, with 14 bases between the two ends. Germline V gene data show CDR1 as MNHEY and CDR2 as SMNVEV (reference sequence). The CDR3 protein is CASSLAGHSVYEQYF. CDR3 nucleotides: TGTGCCAGCAGTTTAGCCGGACACTCAGTCTACGAGCAGTACTTC.

This clonotype was seen a handful of times. The chain has TRBV25-1 and TRBJ2-7; maybe TRBD1 (6 bases). V lost 2 bases to trimming and J lost 6 bases, with 17 bases between them. This CDR3 has 15 amino acids. Germline V gene lookup returns CDR1 MGHDK and CDR2 SYGVNS. This chain's CDR3 is CASSEIQGSRSEQYF. The CDR3 DNA is TGTGCCAGCAGTGAAATACAGGGAAGCCGCTCCGAGCAGTACTTC.

This chain uses TRBV12-3 or TRBV12-4 with TRBJ1-2; 7 bases fit TRBD1. V was clipped by 7 bases and J by 1 base; unmatched bases: 6. The CDR3 is 14 amino acids. The CDR3 bases are TGTGCCAGCACCCGACAGGGTTTTAACTATGGCTACACCTTC. It encodes CASTRQGFNYGYTF.

The V and J genes are TRBV7-3 and TRBJ2-1; D remains ambiguous. In germline, CDR1 is SGHTA, CDR2 FQGTGA. This CDR3 is 16 amino acids long. V was cut by 5 bases and J by 0 bases, with 14 bases left in between. DNA for the CDR3: TGTGCCAGCAGCCTCAGACCCGTGAGCTCCTACAATGAGCAGTTCTTC. Translating it yields CASSLRPVSSYNEQFF. The full variable domain, rest sourced from reference TRBV7-3 and TRBJ2-1, is GAGVSQTPSNKVTEKGKYVELRCDPISGHTALYWYRQSLGQGPEFLIYFQGTGAADDSGLPNDRFFAVRPEGSVSTLKIQRTERGDSAVYLCASSLRPVSSYNEQFFGPGTRLTVL.

V usage is TRBV5-1 and J usage is TRBJ1-2, with D unresolved. The V end lost 0 bases, the J end lost 7 bases, and 10 bases lay between the germline ends. The CDR3 has 13 residues. Germline assignment: CDR1 SGHRS and CDR2 YFSETQ. CDR3 amino acids: CASSLAGLSGYTF. The CDR3 DNA is TGCGCCAGCAGCTTGGCCGGGTTGAGTGGCTACACCTTC.

The rearrangement joins TRBV19 to TRBJ2-6; D may be TRBD1 (5 bases). Trimming took 8 bases from V and 0 from J, leaving 11 bases between them. The CDR3 runs to 15 residues. Germline lookup yields CDR1 LNHDA and CDR2 SQIVND (reference sequence). For the CDR3, the DNA is TGTGCCAGTTGCCCCAGGGACTCTGGGGCCAACGTCCTGACTTTC. Translated: CASCPRDSGANVLTF.

This rearrangement joins TRBV30 to TRBJ1-3; D is unclear. CDR1 GTSNPN and CDR2 SVGIG come from the germline V gene (reference sequence). The CDR3 length is 14 residues. Trimming removed 3 bases at V and 0 bases at J, with 9 bases between. The CDR3 is CAWRGSGSGNTIYF. The DNA for the CDR3 is TGTGCCTGGAGGGGTTCTGGCTCTGGAAACACCATATATTTT.